This T cell receptor beta chain was recovered during a study of T cells in women clearing cervical HPV infection. The table came from immunoSEQ multiplex PCR; TCRdb's copy has only in-frame clones and leaves some out. This repertoire includes 30,000 to 35,000 clones. About this clone: The CDR3 end lies 3 residues beyond the end of the read and is filled in from the germline J gene.

The V end was cut by 1 base, the J end by 6 bases, with 9 bases between. The CDR3 consists of 13 residues. Germline V gene sequence: CDR1 SGHTA, CDR2 FQGNSA. The source of this sequence is a woman aged 18 to 75 with a cervical HPV16 infection that either progressed to CIN3+ or cleared (not recorded which). The chain uses TRBV7-2 and TRBJ1-1; D is uncertain. Sequencing input: blood buffy coat. The part of the CDR3 DNA that was read is TGTGCCAGCAGCTTAGATCAGGATGCTGAA. It codes for CASSLDQDAE. The whole CDR3 protein reads CASSLDQDAEAFF.